This T cell receptor beta chain derives from a study of blood T cells in healthy people across ages. Details on this clonotype: Its antigen is currently unknown.

Findings of the study overall: Diversity of TCR beta per million T cells declined in a roughly linear way with age. Comparison with aged donors showed that long-lived donors had more naive CD4+ cells and higher diversity.

Isolating PBMCs gave at least 7 million of these cells per sample. The CDR3 runs 15 residues. CDR1 is SGHTA and CDR2 is FQGNSA in the germline V gene. The ends were cut back, 6 bases at V and 2 bases at J, with 17 bases in the middle. A J-beta primer mix and a sample-barcoded 5' primer were used in a second PCR of about 7 to 12 cycles. From each sample, at least 2.5 million paired-end reads containing CDR3 were obtained. MiXCR was run by TCRdb on the 5' RACE reads, yielding one entry per CDR3 protein. The table records more than 1 million distinct CDR3 sequences, under 45% of them present only once. The V gene is TRBV7-2, the J gene TRBJ2-7; D remains unclear. Specimen: blood. The clonotype originates from an older woman in good health. The CDR3 reads CASSLLVVPPYEQYF. CDR3 nucleotide sequence: TGTGCCAGCAGTTTGTTGGTAGTCCCCCCCTACGAGCAGTACTTC.